The 19 T cell receptor beta chains below all came from one sample that was sequenced in a study of blood T cells in healthy people across ages. Sample-barcoded 5' priming and a J-beta primer mix drove a second PCR of roughly 7 to 11 cycles. TCRdb ran MiXCR on the 5' RACE reads and lists one entry per CDR3 protein. This table holds roughly 830,000 distinct CDR3 sequences, approximately 65% found once. The specimen was blood. Receptors originate from a man younger than 45 in good health.

This clonotype was counted ten times or more. The chain uses TRBV5-1 and TRBJ2-1; D uncertain. The length of the CDR3 is 14 residues. Germline CDR1 is SGHRS and CDR2 is YFSETQ. The germline V and J ends were trimmed by 4 bases and 4 bases, with 12 bases remaining between them. DNA for the CDR3: TGCGCCAGCAGCCCCTATAGCAGTTACAATGAGCAGTTCTTC. As protein: CASSPYSSYNEQFF. The variable domain in full, with the rest retrieved from reference TRBV5-1 and TRBJ2-1, is KAGVTQTPRYLIKTRGQQVTLSCSPISGHRSVSWYQQTPGQGLQFLFEYFSETQRNKGNFPGRFSGRQFSNSRSEMNVSTLELGDSALYLCASSPYSSYNEQFFGPGTRLTVL.

CDR3 sequence (DNA): TGTGCCAGCAGTAACGCCCTAGGCGGGGTTAGGGATCAGCCCCAGCATTTT. This codes for CASSNALGGVRDQPQHF. The J gene is TRBJ1-5, the V gene TRBV6-1, with D hard to call. The V gene lost 5 bases and the J gene lost 5 bases, with 22 bases spanning the gap. The CDR3 extends over 17 amino acids. Germline V gene sequence: CDR1 MNHNS, CDR2 SASEGT.

The chain joins TRBV6-2 or TRBV6-3 to TRBJ1-4; D ambiguous. Trimming took off 7 bases at V and 8 bases at J, with 11 bases between the two ends. CDR3 length: 12 residues. Germline V gene lookup returns CDR1 MNHEY and CDR2 SVGEGT. CDR3 sequence reads: CASTLRGEKLFF. As DNA, the CDR3 is TGTGCCAGCACTCTTAGAGGAGAAAAACTGTTTTTT.

V gene TRBV6-2 or TRBV6-3 combines with J gene TRBJ2-5, with 8 bases matching TRBD1. The germline V gene has CDR1 MNHEY and CDR2 SVGEGT. V lost 4 bases, J lost 4 bases, and 14 bases stayed unmatched. The CDR3 is 17 amino acids. CDR3: CASSSTLSGQGRETQYF. The CDR3 nucleotides read TGTGCCAGCAGTTCTACCCTATCCGGACAGGGACGAGAGACCCAGTACTTC.

This sequence joins TRBV15 and TRBJ2-1; 7 bases line up with TRBD2. CDR1 is LNHNV, CDR2 YYDKDF, per germline (reference sequence). V trimming: 0 bases; J trimming: 6 bases; junction bases outside the gene matches: 8. This CDR3 has 16 residues. CDR3 loop: CATSRDDIGRFNEQFF. Written as DNA, the CDR3 is TGTGCCACCAGCAGAGATGATATCGGGAGGTTCAATGAGCAGTTCTTC.

The CDR3 DNA is TGTGCCAGCAGCCAAGCAGGATTGGGCAATGAGCAGTTCTTC. Translation gives CASSQAGLGNEQFF. This chain uses TRBV7-3 with TRBJ2-1; D unresolved. V was pared by 5 bases and J by 6 bases, with 14 bases between. Germline values: CDR1 SGHTA, CDR2 FQGTGA. The CDR3 is 14 amino acids.

The J gene is TRBJ2-5, the V gene TRBV20-1, with D perhaps TRBD1 or TRBD2 (5 bases each). Per germline, CDR1 DFQATT and CDR2 SNEGSKA (reference sequence). The length of the CDR3 is 14 residues. The DNA for the CDR3 is TGCAGCCCCGGGACCACCAAATGGGGCAATGAGCAGTACTTC. Translation: CSPGTTKWGNEQYF.

This chain connects TRBV24-1 to TRBJ2-5; maybe TRBD1 (6 bases). The V gene's germline CDR1 is KGHDR and CDR2 SFDVKD. V was shortened by 4 bases and J by 0 bases, with 17 bases between the two germline ends. The length of the CDR3 is 17 residues. The CDR3 is CATSDPSPGQYQETQYF. CDR3 in DNA: TGTGCCACCAGTGACCCATCGCCAGGACAGTACCAAGAGACCCAGTACTTC.

V and J are TRBV6-6 and TRBJ1-4; 8 bases fit TRBD1. V lost 8 bases to trimming and J lost 7 bases; unmatched junction nucleotides: 6. CDR3 length equals 13 residues. Germline loops: CDR1 MNHNY, CDR2 SVGAGI (reference sequence). The CDR3 sequence is CASCDRGSEKLFF. The CDR3 bases are TGTGCCAGCTGCGACAGGGGAAGTGAAAAACTGTTTTTT.

This clonotype came up many times. The chain has TRBV4-3 and TRBJ2-3; D not certain. CDR3 size: 20 residues. Germline V gene lookup returns CDR1 LGHNA and CDR2 YSLEER. The V and J ends lost 3 bases and 3 bases respectively, with 28 bases between them. In nucleotides, the CDR3 is TGCGCCAGCAGCCAGGCCTTACCGGACCGCGGATTCTTGGGAACAGATACGCAGTATTTT. Translated: CASSQALPDRGFLGTDTQYF.

This clonotype was picked up one time. The chain links TRBV10-3 to TRBJ2-5; TRBD2 aligns across 8 bases. The V and J ends lost 4 bases and 1 base, in that order; junction bases with no gene match: 8. The length of the CDR3 is 16 residues. From germline, CDR1 is ENHRY and CDR2 SYGVKD. The CDR3 bases are TGTGCCATCAGTGCCAACTACGGGGGGGGCCAAGAGACCCAGTACTTC. Its protein is CAISANYGGGQETQYF.

The chain uses TRBV6-6 and TRBJ2-7; D not certain. This CDR3 has 13 amino acids. CDR1 and CDR2 from the germline V gene are MNHNY and SVGAGI (reference sequence). The V end lost 5 bases, the J end lost 0 bases, and 8 bases lay between the germline ends. The CDR3 loop is CASSVKSSYEQYF. Written as DNA, the CDR3 is TGTGCCAGCAGTGTCAAGAGCTCCTACGAGCAGTACTTC.

This chain uses TRBV28 with TRBJ2-1; tentatively, D is TRBD2 (5 bases). The CDR3 spans 16 residues. Germline CDR1 and CDR2: MDHEN and SYDVKM. V lost 9 bases and J 0 bases, leaving 18 bases between the germline ends. In DNA form, the CDR3 reads TGTGCCAGTTCTTCCGAGCGGTCCTCCTCCTACAATGAGCAGTTCTTC. It encodes CASSSERSSSYNEQFF.

This chain connects TRBV5-5 to TRBJ2-6, with 10 bases fitting TRBD1. The CDR3 is made up of 19 amino acids. Per germline, CDR1 SGHKS and CDR2 YYEKEE (reference sequence). V gave up 4 bases and J gave up 0 bases; unmatched junction bases: 10. The CDR3 loop is CASSPEGDRGLSGANVLTF. The CDR3 coding sequence is TGTGCCAGCAGCCCGGAGGGGGACAGGGGTCTCTCTGGGGCCAACGTCCTGACTTTC.

This chain joins TRBV4-3 and TRBJ1-2; D is unresolved. Germline CDR1 and CDR2: LGHNA and YSLEER. Trimming removed 0 bases at V and 7 bases at J, with 12 bases between. The CDR3 contains 14 residues. This chain's CDR3 is CASSQDTRGGGYTF. The CDR3 DNA sequence: TGCGCCAGCAGCCAAGATACAAGAGGCGGTGGCTACACCTTC.

The count of this clonotype is one. V usage is TRBV9 and J usage is TRBJ2-3; D might be TRBD2 (7 bases). CDR3 length: 14 amino acids. Trimming cost V 6 bases and J 5 bases, with 16 bases left between them. Germline CDR1 and CDR2: SGDLS and YYNGEE. The CDR3: CASNGRGAEDTQYF. The CDR3 DNA reads TGTGCCAGCAACGGTCGGGGGGCGGAAGATACGCAGTATTTT. Full variable domain (rest looked up from reference TRBV9 and TRBJ2-3): DSGVTQTPKHLITATGQRVTLRCSPRSGDLSVYWYQQSLDQGLQFLIQYYNGEERAKGNILERFSAQQFPDLHSELNLSSLELGDSALYFCASNGRGAEDTQYFGPGTRLTVL.

This clonotype has more than one count but fewer than ten. The chain combines TRBV6-1 with TRBJ2-1; TRBD1 matches at 9 bases. The germline V gene encodes CDR1 MNHNS and CDR2 SASEGT. The J segment lost 7 bases and the V segment lost 7 bases, leaving 5 bases of the junction unmatched. CDR3 size: 13 residues. This chain's CDR3 is CASTRDRANEQFF. The CDR3 region has the DNA TGTGCCAGCACTCGGGACAGGGCAAATGAGCAGTTCTTC.

The chain links TRBV20-1 to TRBJ2-4, with a weak D call TRBD1 (6 bases). Trimming removed 6 bases from V and 5 bases from J, with 8 bases in between. The CDR3 has 11 residues. Per germline, CDR1 DFQATT and CDR2 SNEGSKA (reference sequence). The chain's CDR3 is CSANRENIQYF. The CDR3, as DNA: TGCAGTGCCAACAGGGAAAACATTCAGTACTTC.

This chain joins TRBV20-1 and TRBJ2-7; 7 nucleotides match TRBD1. Losses at the gene ends were 2 bases for V and 2 bases for J; bases not matched to a gene: 3. There are 13 residues in the CDR3. Germline lookup yields CDR1 DFQATT and CDR2 SNEGSKA (reference sequence). The CDR3 coding sequence is TGCAGTGCTAGACCGACAGGGACCTACGAGCAGTACTTC. Translation: CSARPTGTYEQYF.